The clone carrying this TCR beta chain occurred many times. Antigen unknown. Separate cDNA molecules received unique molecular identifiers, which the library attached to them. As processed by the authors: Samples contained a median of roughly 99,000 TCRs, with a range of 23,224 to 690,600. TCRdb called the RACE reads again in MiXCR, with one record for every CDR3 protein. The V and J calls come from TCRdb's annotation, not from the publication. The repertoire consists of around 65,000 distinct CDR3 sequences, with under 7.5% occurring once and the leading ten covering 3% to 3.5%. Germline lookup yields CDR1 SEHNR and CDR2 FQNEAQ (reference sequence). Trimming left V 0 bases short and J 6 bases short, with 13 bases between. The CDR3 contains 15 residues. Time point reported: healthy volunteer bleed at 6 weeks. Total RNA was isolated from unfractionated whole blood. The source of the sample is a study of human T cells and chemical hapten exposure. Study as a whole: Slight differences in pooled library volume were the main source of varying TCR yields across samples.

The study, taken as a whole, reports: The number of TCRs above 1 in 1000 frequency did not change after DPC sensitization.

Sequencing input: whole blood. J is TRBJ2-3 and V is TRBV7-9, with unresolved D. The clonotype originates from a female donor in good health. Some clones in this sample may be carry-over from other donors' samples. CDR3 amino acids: CASSLAGIPLDTQYF. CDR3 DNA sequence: TGTGCCAGCAGCTTAGCGGGCATCCCCCTTGATACGCAGTATTTT.